This T cell receptor beta chain was found in a study of blood T cell repertoires in COVID-19. Per the germline V gene, CDR1 is MNHEY and CDR2 is SVGAGI. With 4 bases clipped from V and 3 bases from J, the junction kept 8 bases outside the gene matches. This CDR3 is built from 16 residues. The method was immunoSEQ multiplex PCR; TCRdb's version includes in-frame clones alone and lacks a portion of them. Of roughly 150,000 clones in the sample, under 95% were seen once. This receptor was obtained from a man between 60 and 70 years old with active or convalescent COVID-19. Sequenced: peripheral blood. The rearrangement joins TRBV6-5 to TRBJ2-1; 8 bases fit TRBD1. The CDR3 DNA is TGTGCCAGCAGTTCCACCGGGACAGGAGTCTACAATGAGCAGTTCTTC. Encoded protein: CASSSTGTGVYNEQFF.